One and the same sample provided the 10 T cell receptor beta chains below, sequenced in a study of PD-1 blockade in classical Hodgkin lymphoma. The assay was immunoSEQ multiplex PCR, and TCRdb's table has in-frame clones only and misses some. This sample has tens of thousands of clones, with around 70% found just once. Time point here: cycle 4 day 1 (C4D1), after more than 5 weeks of nivolumab. Relapses following autologous stem cell transplantation were seen in all patients, with brentuximab vedotin exposure varying. This specimen was peripheral blood mononuclear cells (PBMCs), taken before the fourth cycle of nivolumab. The receptors were gathered from a human donor with classical Hodgkin lymphoma.

The CDR3 sequence is CASSPPGTSGRGADTQYF. DNA of the CDR3: TGTGCCAGCAGCCCTCCCGGGACTAGCGGGAGAGGCGCAGATACGCAGTATTTT. The chain joins TRBV9 to TRBJ2-3; 14 bases match TRBD2. CDR3 length equals 18 residues. Germline V gene sequence: CDR1 SGDLS, CDR2 YYNGEE. V trimming: 4 bases; J trimming: 4 bases; junction bases outside the gene matches: 11.

The chain joins TRBV2 to TRBJ1-1; 7 bases agree with TRBD1. CDR1 SNHLY and CDR2 FYNNEI come from the germline V gene. V trimming: 7 bases; J trimming: 7 bases; junction bases outside the gene matches: 12. The CDR3 totals 14 residues. CDR3 in amino acids: CASTYLQGRGEAFF. The CDR3 DNA reads as TGTGCCAGCACCTATCTACAGGGGCGCGGTGAAGCTTTCTTT.

The chain joins TRBV19 to TRBJ2-7, with D possibly matching TRBD1 (7 bases). Germline values: CDR1 LNHDA, CDR2 SQIVND (reference sequence). The CDR3 length is 15 residues. V shed 8 bases and J shed 5 bases, with 22 bases lying between them. CDR3 amino acids: CASHSQAGGRNEQYF. Written as DNA, the CDR3 is TGTGCCAGTCACTCCCAGGCAGGGGGGAGGAACGAGCAGTACTTC.

This chain connects TRBV4-1 to TRBJ1-3; no reliable D call. V gave up 2 bases and J gave up 0 bases, with 5 bases separating them. Germline V gives CDR1 MGHRA, CDR2 YSYEKL. There are 14 residues in the CDR3. This CDR3 reads CASSQRISGNTIYF. CDR3 sequence (DNA): TGCGCCAGCAGCCAACGGATCTCTGGAAACACCATATATTTT.

The gene calls are TRBV5-4 and TRBJ2-7; tentatively, D is TRBD1 (5 bases). This CDR3 spans 12 amino acids. The germline CDR1 and CDR2 sequences are SGHNT and YYREEE (reference sequence). Between the trimmed V and J ends, which lost 4 bases and 3 bases, there was a span of 8 bases. The CDR3 protein is CASSDRGYEQYF. The CDR3 coding sequence is TGTGCCAGCAGCGATAGGGGCTACGAGCAGTACTTC.

CDR3 nucleotide sequence: TGTGCCAGCAGTGACTTGCTCTGGGACAGGGCCGAGACCCAGTACTTC. Its translation: CASSDLLWDRAETQYF. The chain employs TRBV2 and TRBJ2-5; 9 nucleotides line up with TRBD1. This CDR3 has 16 residues. Germline V lookup: CDR1 SNHLY, CDR2 FYNNEI. V lost 3 bases to trimming and J lost 5 bases; unmatched junction nucleotides: 10. Full variable domain (remainder filled in from reference TRBV2 and TRBJ2-5): EPEVTQTPSHQVTQMGQEVILRCVPISNHLYFYWYRQILGQKVEFLVSFYNNEISEKSEIFDDQFSVERPDGSNFTLKIRSTKLEDSAMYFCASSDLLWDRAETQYFGPGTRLLVL.

V is TRBV28 and J is TRBJ1-4; 8 bases fit TRBD1. The germline CDR1 and CDR2 sequences are MDHEN and SYDVKM. The junction had 4 bases not matched to a gene; V was cut back by 5 bases and J by 11 bases. The CDR3 length is 12 residues. The CDR3 loop reads CASSRQGIKLFF. CDR3 in DNA: TGTGCCAGCAGTCGACAGGGGATCAAACTGTTTTTT.

For the CDR3, the DNA is TGTGCCAGCAGCGTAGGTCTGCGATATAATTCACCCCTCCACTTT. This encodes CASSVGLRYNSPLHF. The chain joins TRBV9 to TRBJ1-6; D gene unclear. This CDR3 spans 15 amino acids. V was trimmed by 0 bases and J by 4 bases, leaving 8 bases between them. The germline CDR1 and CDR2 sequences are SGDLS and YYNGEE.

The chain uses TRBV2 and TRBJ2-1; D is undetermined. The CDR3 consists of 11 residues. V dropped 5 bases and J dropped 8 bases, with 7 bases sitting between them. CDR1 is SNHLY, CDR2 FYNNEI, per germline. In nucleotides, the CDR3 is TGTGCCAGCAGTATTAGCCATGAGCAGTTCTTC. Translation gives CASSISHEQFF.

This clone was found once. The chain couples TRBV20-1 to TRBJ1-5; D unclear. Germline-derived CDR1 and CDR2 are DFQATT and SNEGSKA (reference sequence). V was trimmed by 7 bases and J by 6 bases, leaving 4 bases between them. The CDR3 length is 9 residues. The CDR3 coding sequence is TGCAGTGTGGGTCAGCCCCAGCATTTT. It specifies CSVGQPQHF.